The 19 T cell receptor beta chains listed next were all sequenced from one sample in a study of T cell repertoires in cytomegalovirus infection. TCRdb independently ran MiXCR on the reads; one entry per CDR3 protein. This table has about 830,000 distinct CDR3 sequences, about 33% appearing once. These TCRs' antigens remain unknown. Sequencing was performed on cultured CD8+ T cells from PBMCs, taken from culture after CMV antigen stimulation. The source of these receptors is a human donor in good health (CMV status not recorded). Some clones in this sample may be carry-over from other donors' samples.

This chain uses TRBV28 with TRBJ1-1, with 10 positions matching TRBD1. The CDR3 sequence is 17 residues long. V shed 4 bases, J shed 6 bases, and the junction held 14 bases outside the gene matches. Germline V CDR1 and CDR2: MDHEN, SYDVKM. CDR3 loop: CASSSYPRQGAGAEAFF. Written as DNA, the CDR3 is TGTGCCAGCAGTTCCTACCCCCGACAGGGGGCAGGGGCTGAAGCTTTCTTT.

The chain uses TRBV4-3 and TRBJ2-1, with 7 positions matching TRBD2. Germline-derived CDR1 and CDR2 are LGHNA and YSLEER. This CDR3 comprises 18 residues. The ends lost 0 bases at V and 5 bases at J; junction bases unmatched: 13. CDR3 bases: TGCGCCAGCAGCCAAGACCCTGTCTGGGGGGGGGTTGACAATGAGCAGTTCTTC. Its protein product is CASSQDPVWGGVDNEQFF.

The chain links TRBV27 to TRBJ1-2; D not certain. V lost 3 bases and J lost 4, with 9 bases in between. The CDR3 loop spans 13 amino acids. Germline V lookup: CDR1 MNHEY, CDR2 SMNVEV (reference sequence). The CDR3 DNA follows: TGTGCCAGCAGTTTTGTCAGTCTCTATGGCTACACCTTC. It translates to CASSFVSLYGYTF.

To note about this clonotype: Since a much larger clone is just one base distant, this may be a read error. The CDR3 sequence: CASSSRGDQLYAYNEQFF. The CDR3 DNA reads as TGTGCCAGCAGTTCCCGAGGAGACCAACTTTACGCCTACAATGAGCAGTTCTTC. This chain links TRBV7-2 with TRBJ2-1, with unresolved D. Germline V lookup: CDR1 SGHTA, CDR2 FQGNSA. Trimming removed 6 bases at V and 2 bases at J, with 23 bases between. The CDR3 length is 18 residues.

The chain combines TRBV25-1 with TRBJ2-5, with 8 bases fitting TRBD1. This CDR3 region has 14 residues. With 6 bases clipped from V and 4 bases from J, the junction kept 7 bases outside the gene matches. Germline V CDR1 and CDR2: MGHDK, SYGVNS. Written as DNA, the CDR3 is TGTGCCAGCAGACCCGACAGGGGAGGAGAGACCCAGTACTTC. Protein product: CASRPDRGGETQYF.

The chain joins TRBV15 to TRBJ1-4; D unresolved. V shed 3 bases and J shed 5 bases, with 13 bases lying between them. The germline V gene encodes CDR1 LNHNV and CDR2 YYDKDF (reference sequence). The CDR3 contains 15 residues. CDR3 protein: CATSSEQRLNEKLFF. In DNA form, the CDR3 reads TGTGCCACCAGCAGTGAACAGCGCCTAAATGAAAAACTGTTTTTT.

For this clonotype: One junction end disagrees with the germline gene, perhaps due to a read error. DNA of the CDR3: TGTGCTAGCAGCGCTGGTCCCGGGACAGGGTACCAAGAGACCCAGTACTTC. This sequence encodes CASSAGPGTGYQETQYF. The chain recombines TRBV7-6 with TRBJ2-5; 9 positions match TRBD1. This CDR3 has 17 residues. Germline CDR1 is SGHVS and CDR2 is FNYEAQ.

V is TRBV5-6 and J is TRBJ1-6; D is unclear. Germline V lookup: CDR1 SGHDT, CDR2 YYEEEE. CDR3 length: 17 residues. Trimming left V 3 bases short and J 14 bases short, with 27 bases between. CDR3 nucleotide sequence: TGTGCCAGCAGCTACTACCCTCAAAATTTCGAATTCGAGGCCCTCCACTTT. Translating gives CASSYYPQNFEFEALHF.

This chain uses TRBV13 with TRBJ2-5; D is perhaps TRBD2 (6 bases). This CDR3 contains 14 residues. Germline V gene data show CDR1 as PRHDT and CDR2 as FYEKMQ (reference sequence). The germline V and J ends were trimmed by 2 bases and 1 base, with 8 bases remaining between them. Here the CDR3 reads CASSLLAAQETQYF. CDR3 DNA sequence: TGTGCCAGCAGCTTATTAGCGGCCCAAGAGACCCAGTACTTC.

J is TRBJ2-7 and V is TRBV27; TRBD2 matches at 13 bases. In germline, CDR1 is MNHEY, CDR2 SMNVEV (reference sequence). V lost 7 bases, J lost 2 bases, and 14 bases stayed unmatched. The CDR3 totals 18 residues. CDR3 coding DNA: TGTGCCAGCACCCAAACAGGACTAGCGGGGGCCCCTCCCTACGAGCAGTACTTC. Protein product: CASTQTGLAGAPPYEQYF.

This clonotype came up a few times. The V and J genes are TRBV6-6 and TRBJ1-4, with a weak D call TRBD1 (5 bases). Per the germline V gene, CDR1 is MNHNY and CDR2 is SVGAGI (reference sequence). The CDR3 extends over 12 amino acids. Trimming took 9 bases from V and 3 from J, leaving 8 bases between them. The CDR3 DNA is TGTGCCAGTAGACAGCCTAATGAAAAACTGTTTTTT. As protein: CASRQPNEKLFF.

With respect to this clonotype: At one end, the junction sequence differs from germline, possibly due to a read error. The genes are TRBV6-6 and TRBJ1-3; 8 bases fit TRBD1. CDR1 is MNHNY and CDR2 is SVGAGI in the germline V gene (reference sequence). CDR3 length equals 14 residues. CDR3 amino acids: CASSLRGLGDTIYF. The CDR3 nucleotides read TGTGCCAGCAGTCTCAGGGGGCTTGGAGACACCATATATTTT.

This chain joins TRBV7-6 and TRBJ2-7; 7 bases are shared with TRBD1. This CDR3 has 14 residues. Per germline, CDR1 SGHVS and CDR2 FNYEAQ. V lost 2 bases, J lost 5 bases, and 6 bases stayed unmatched. The CDR3 here is CASSLKAQGDEQYV. The CDR3 DNA is TGTGCCAGCAGCTTAAAGGCGCAGGGGGACGAGCAGTACGTC.

This clonotype was seen more than once but under ten times. The J gene is TRBJ2-1, the V gene TRBV10-3, with 7 bases fitting TRBD2. CDR1 is ENHRY and CDR2 is SYGVKD in the germline V gene. This CDR3 is 14 amino acids long. V lost 6 bases, J lost 3 bases, and 5 bases stayed unmatched. CDR3: CAIRSSGLYNEQFF. The CDR3 DNA follows: TGTGCCATCAGGTCTAGCGGCCTCTACAATGAGCAGTTCTTC.

In the case of this clonotype: One end of the junction is discordant with germline, which a read error may explain. This CDR3 is CAGGLDRAGYTF. The CDR3 DNA reads TGTGCTGGTGGTCTGGACAGGGCAGGCTACACCTTC. This chain links TRBV12-5 with TRBJ1-2; 8 bases are a match to TRBD1. The CDR3 is 12 residues long. Germline CDR1 is LGHNT and CDR2 is FRNRAP. Full variable domain (missing parts from reference TRBV12-5 and TRBJ1-2): DARVTQTPRHKVTEMGQEVTMRCQPILGHNTVFWYRQTMMQGLELLAYFRNRAPLDDSGMPKDRFSAEMPDATLATLKIQPSEPRDSAVYFCAGGLDRAGYTFGSGTRLTVV.

This sequence joins TRBV5-4 and TRBJ2-3, with 9 bases matching TRBD1. CDR1 and CDR2 from the germline V gene are SGHNT and YYREEE (reference sequence). The CDR3 has 20 amino acids. V was clipped by 3 bases and J by 2 bases; unmatched bases: 19. The chain's CDR3 is CASSWTGEGESPPYTDTQYF. Here the CDR3 DNA reads TGTGCCAGCAGCTGGACAGGGGAAGGAGAGAGCCCCCCCTACACAGATACGCAGTATTTT.

The chain links TRBV27 to TRBJ1-2; 11 bases agree with TRBD1. The CDR3 is 16 residues long. Looked up from germline, CDR1 is MNHEY and CDR2 is SMNVEV (reference sequence). V shed 2 bases, J shed 5 bases, and the junction held 7 bases outside the gene matches. DNA of the CDR3: TGTGCCAGCAGTTTAGGACAGGGGGCGGGATATTATGGCTACACCTTC. It codes for CASSLGQGAGYYGYTF.

The chain links TRBV7-3 to TRBJ2-5; D might be TRBD2 (6 bases). The V end was cut by 5 bases, the J end by 4 bases, with 11 bases between. CDR1 SGHTA and CDR2 FQGTGA come from the germline V gene. The CDR3 runs to 13 residues. The CDR3 here is CASSPMGGETQYF. CDR3 nucleotides: TGTGCCAGCAGCCCCATGGGGGGAGAGACCCAGTACTTC.

The CDR3 sequence: CASSIDRGQGTYSNQPQHF. The CDR3 nucleotides read TGTGCCAGTAGTATAGATCGGGGACAGGGGACTTATAGCAATCAGCCCCAGCATTTT. V and J are TRBV19 and TRBJ1-5; 10 bases match TRBD1. CDR1 is LNHDA and CDR2 is SQIVND in the germline V gene (reference sequence). This CDR3 spans 19 amino acids. The J segment lost 0 bases and the V segment lost 0 bases, leaving 8 bases of the junction unmatched.